This paragraph covers one TCR beta chain sequence. In the study's own analysis: Reference gene primer amplification gave nucleated cell count estimates. The method was immunoSEQ multiplex PCR; TCRdb's version includes in-frame clones alone and lacks a portion of them. Clonal size and the V and J genes are those of that table, whereas D and trimming came from the DNA. The sample lists some 310,000 clones, around nine tenths occurring once. The V gene's germline CDR1 is SEHNR and CDR2 FQNEAQ (reference sequence). The length of the CDR3 is 14 residues. V was trimmed by 0 bases and J by 3 bases, leaving 8 bases between them. This entry comes from a study of blood T cell repertoires in COVID-19. The wider study: The samples span acute and convalescent COVID-19 from the United States, Italy and Spain. PBMCs, B-cell-depleted T cells, or T cells provided the cDNA or gDNA that made up the material.

The chain carries TRBV7-9 and TRBJ1-1; D not resolved. The sequence was obtained from a man aged 50 to 59 with active or convalescent COVID-19. Input material: peripheral blood. This CDR3 is CASSLAERYTEAFF. The CDR3 region has the DNA TGTGCCAGCAGCTTAGCGGAGAGATACACTGAAGCTTTCTTT.